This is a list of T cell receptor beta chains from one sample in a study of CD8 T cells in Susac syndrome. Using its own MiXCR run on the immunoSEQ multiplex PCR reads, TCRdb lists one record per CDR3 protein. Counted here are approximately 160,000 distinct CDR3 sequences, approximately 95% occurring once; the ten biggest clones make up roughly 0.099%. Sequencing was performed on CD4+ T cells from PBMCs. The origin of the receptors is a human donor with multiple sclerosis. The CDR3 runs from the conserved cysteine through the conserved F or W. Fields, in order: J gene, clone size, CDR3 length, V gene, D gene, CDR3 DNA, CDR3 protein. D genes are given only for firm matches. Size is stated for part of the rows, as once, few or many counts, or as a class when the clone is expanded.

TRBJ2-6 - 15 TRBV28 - TGTGCCAGCAGTCCCGGGAGTCCTGGGGCCAACGTCCTGACTTTC CASSPGSPGANVLTF
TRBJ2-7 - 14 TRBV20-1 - TGCAGTGCTAAAGTATCCGGGAGTAGGTACGAGCAGTACTTC CSAKVSGSRYEQYF
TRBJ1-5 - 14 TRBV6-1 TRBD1 TGTGCCGGGGGACAGGGGCCAAGCAATCAGCCCCAGCATTTT CAGGQGPSNQPQHF
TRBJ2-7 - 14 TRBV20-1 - TGCAGCGCCCGACTAGGGGGGCATCCCTACGAGCAGTACTTC CSARLGGHPYEQYF
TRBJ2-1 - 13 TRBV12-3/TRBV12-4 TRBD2 TGTGCCAGCAGTAGTGGGAGGGCCCATGAGCAGTTCTTC CASSSGRAHEQFF
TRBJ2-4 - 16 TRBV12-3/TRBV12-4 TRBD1 TGTGCCAGCAGCAAAGACAGGGTGGGTGGTAGAAACATTCAGTACTTC CASSKDRVGGRNIQYF
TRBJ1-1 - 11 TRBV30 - TGTGGACTTGATAGGGGAACTGAAGCTTTCTTT CGLDRGTEAFF
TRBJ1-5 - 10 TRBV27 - TGTGCCAGCCCTCTCCTTCCCCAGCATTTT CASPLLPQHF
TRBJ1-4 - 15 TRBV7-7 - TGTGCCAGCGCTCTGGGCGCGACAACTAATGAAAAACTGTTTTTT CASALGATTNEKLFF
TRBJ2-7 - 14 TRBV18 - TGTGCCAGCTCACCACAAGACAACTATTACGAGCAGTACTTC CASSPQDNYYEQYF
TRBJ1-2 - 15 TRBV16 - TGTGCCAGCAGACTTGAGGGGTCAGCTAACTATGGCTACACCTTC CASRLEGSANYGYTF
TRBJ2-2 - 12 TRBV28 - TGTGCCAGCAGAGGACCAACCGGGGAGCTGTTTTTT CASRGPTGELFF
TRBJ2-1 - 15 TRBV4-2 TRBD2 TGTGCCAGCAGCCTAACTAGCGGGAGTGACAATGAGCAGTTCTTC CASSLTSGSDNEQFF
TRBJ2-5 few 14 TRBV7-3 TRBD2 TGTGCCAGCAGCTTAAATAGCGGGCAAGAGACCCAGTACTTC CASSLNSGQETQYF
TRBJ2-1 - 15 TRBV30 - TGTGCCTGGGGAGGCCGACACATTTCCTACAATGAGCAGTTCTTC CAWGGRHISYNEQFF
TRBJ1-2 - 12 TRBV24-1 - TGTGCCACCAGTGATGGGATTTATGGCTACACCTTC CATSDGIYGYTF
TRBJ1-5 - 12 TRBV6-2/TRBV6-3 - TGTGCCAGCAGTCTCCCCGAGCAGCCCCAGCATTTT CASSLPEQPQHF
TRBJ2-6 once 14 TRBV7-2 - TGTGCCAGCAGCTTAGCCTCTGGGGCCAACGTCCTGACTTTC CASSLASGANVLTF
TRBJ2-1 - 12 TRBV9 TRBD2 TGTGCCAGCAGCGCTCTGCGGGAGAGGCAGTTCTTC CASSALRERQFF
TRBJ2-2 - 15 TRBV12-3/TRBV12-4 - TGTGCCAGCTTAATACTACAGGGTTCCACCGGGGAGCTGTTTTTT CASLILQGSTGELFF
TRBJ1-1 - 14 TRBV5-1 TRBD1 TGCGCCAGCAGCGACCAGGGGGGGAACACTGAAGCTTTCTTT CASSDQGGNTEAFF
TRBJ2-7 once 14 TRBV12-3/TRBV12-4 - TGTGCCAGCAGTTTAGCGGGGTCTCTCTACGAGCAGTACTTC CASSLAGSLYEQYF
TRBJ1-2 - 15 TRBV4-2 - TGTGCCAGCAGCCAAGTTGGGGCAGGGGACTATGGCTACACCTTC CASSQVGAGDYGYTF
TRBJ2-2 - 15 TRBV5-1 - TGCGCCAGCAGCTTGGCCGGTCGGGGCACCGGGGAGCTGTTTTTT CASSLAGRGTGELFF
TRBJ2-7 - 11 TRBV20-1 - TGCAGTGCCATCCTGTCCTACGAGCAGTACTTC CSAILSYEQYF
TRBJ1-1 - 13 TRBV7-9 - TGTGCCAGCAGCTTAGCTACGGGCTTTGAAGCTTTCTTT CASSLATGFEAFF
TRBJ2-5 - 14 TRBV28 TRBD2 TGTGCCAGCAGTTTGCTAGCGGCCCAAGAGACCCAGTACTTC CASSLLAAQETQYF
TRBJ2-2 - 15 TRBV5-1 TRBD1 TGCGCCAGCAGACTAGGGACAGGGCGCACCGGGGAGCTGTTTTTT CASRLGTGRTGELFF
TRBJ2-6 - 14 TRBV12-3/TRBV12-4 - TGTGCCAGCAGTCCAGGGGAAGGGGCCAACGTCCTGACTTTC CASSPGEGANVLTF
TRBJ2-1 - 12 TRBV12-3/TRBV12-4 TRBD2 TGTGCCACCGGTAGCGGGTCCAATGAGCAGTTCTTC CATGSGSNEQFF
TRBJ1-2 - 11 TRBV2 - TGTGCCAGCAGTGTCACAAATGGCTACACCTTC CASSVTNGYTF
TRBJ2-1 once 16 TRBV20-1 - TGCAGTGCTAGAGATCAGGGGGGAGTAATCTACAATGAGCAGTTCTTC CSARDQGGVIYNEQFF
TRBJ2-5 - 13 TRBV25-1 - TGTGCCAGCAGTGATCAACAGCAAGAGACCCAGTACTTC CASSDQQQETQYF
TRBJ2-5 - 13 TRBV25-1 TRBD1 TGTGCCAGCAGTGACTCGACAGGGGTGACCCAGTACTTC CASSDSTGVTQYF
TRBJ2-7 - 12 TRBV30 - TGTGCCTGGAGTACAACAGGGAACGAGCAGTACTTC CAWSTTGNEQYF
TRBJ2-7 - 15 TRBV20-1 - TGCAGTGCTAGAGATGGTGGGAGGGGGGAACACGAGCAGTACTTC CSARDGGRGEHEQYF
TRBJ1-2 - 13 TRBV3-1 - TGTGCCAGCAGCCAAGATAATTACTATGGCTACACCTTC CASSQDNYYGYTF
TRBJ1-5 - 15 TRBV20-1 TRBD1 TGCAGTGCTAGGAGGGACAGTTATAGCAATCAGCCCCAGCATTTT CSARRDSYSNQPQHF
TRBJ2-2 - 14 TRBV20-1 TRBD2 TGCAGTGCTAGGTCTAGCGGACTAACCGGGGAGCTGTTTTTT CSARSSGLTGELFF
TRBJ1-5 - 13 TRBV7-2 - TGTGCCAGCAGTGGGGGGGGTGGCCAGCCCCAGCATTTT CASSGGGGQPQHF
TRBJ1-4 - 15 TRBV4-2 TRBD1 TGTGCCAGCAGCCTTGGACAGGACGGAGGTGAAAAACTGTTTTTT CASSLGQDGGEKLFF
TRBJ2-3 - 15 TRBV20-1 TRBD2 TGCAGTGCTACCTTTGGCTCCGACGCTAGCGGTACGCAGTATTTT CSATFGSDASGTQYF
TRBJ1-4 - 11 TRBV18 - TGTGCCAGCTCCGACAGTGAAAAACTGTTTTTT CASSDSEKLFF
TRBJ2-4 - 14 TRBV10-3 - TGTGCCATCAGCCAGGGGGAGGACAAAAACATTCAGTACTTC CAISQGEDKNIQYF
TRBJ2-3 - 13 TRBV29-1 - TGCAGCGTTGTGCAGGGCCCCACAGATACGCAGTATTTT CSVVQGPTDTQYF
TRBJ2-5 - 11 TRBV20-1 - TGCAGTGCTAGACTCCGGGAGACCCAGTACTTC CSARLRETQYF
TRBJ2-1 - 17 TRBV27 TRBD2 TGTGCCAGCAGTTTTTCCGCTAGCGGGAGCTCCTACAATGAGCAGTTCTTC CASSFSASGSSYNEQFF
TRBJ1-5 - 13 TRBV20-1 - TGCAGTGCTAGTGTGGCGGATGATCAGCCCCAGCATTTT CSASVADDQPQHF
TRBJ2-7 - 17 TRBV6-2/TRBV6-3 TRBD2 TGTGCCAGCAGTTACAGGCACGTGGGGACTAGCGTCAACGAGCAGTACTTC CASSYRHVGTSVNEQYF
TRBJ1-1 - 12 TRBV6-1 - TGTGCCAGCAGTGAACGGGCCTCGAGAGCTTTCTTT CASSERASRAFF
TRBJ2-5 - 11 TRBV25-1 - TGTGCCAGCAACCACCGGGAGACCCAGTACTTC CASNHRETQYF
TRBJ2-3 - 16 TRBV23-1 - TGCGCCAGCAGTCGGGCCGGTGGCAGATTTACAGATACGCAGTATTTT CASSRAGGRFTDTQYF
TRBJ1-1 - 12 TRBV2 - TGTGCCAGCACCGGGGATTACACTGAAGCTTTCTTT CASTGDYTEAFF
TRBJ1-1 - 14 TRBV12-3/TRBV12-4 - TGTGCCAGCACCAAGACAGAAGTGAACACTGAAGCTTTCTTT CASTKTEVNTEAFF
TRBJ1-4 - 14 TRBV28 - TGTGCCAGCTCTGAAGAGGCAACTAATGAAAAACTGTTTTTT CASSEEATNEKLFF